These 15 T cell receptor beta chains were sequenced from one sample in a study of cytomegalovirus exposure and HLA in healthy donors. PCR employed 60 Vbeta and 13 Jbeta primers. Method: immunoSEQ multiplex PCR; TCRdb's copy keeps in-frame clones and lacks some. This sample has approximately 130,000 clones, with about 61% found just once. Sequencing input: PBMCs. All receptors come from a woman between 40 and 55 years old in good health and CMV-seronegative.

The J gene is TRBJ1-2, the V gene TRBV5-6; TRBD1 is a possible D gene (5 bases). V dropped 1 base and J dropped 8 bases, with 15 bases sitting between them. This CDR3 comprises 14 residues. CDR1 and CDR2 (germline): SGHDT, YYEEEE. The CDR3 DNA sequence: TGTGCCAGCAGCTTGAGGGCGGCGGGGCAAGGCTACACCTTC. Translated, it gives CASSLRAAGQGYTF.

This clone was seen a handful of times. J is TRBJ2-7 and V is TRBV6-5; tentatively, D is TRBD2 (6 bases). Per the germline V gene, CDR1 is MNHEY and CDR2 is SVGAGI. The CDR3 has 16 residues. V shed 2 bases and J shed 0 bases, with 14 bases lying between them. CDR3 nucleotide sequence: TGTGCCAGCAGTTACACGGGACTCACAAGCTCCTACGAGCAGTACTTC. Its protein is CASSYTGLTSSYEQYF.

This clone occurred a few times. The J gene is TRBJ1-2, the V gene TRBV19; no firm D call. V gave up 5 bases and J gave up 2 bases, with 18 bases separating them. The CDR3 extends over 16 amino acids. Per the germline V gene, CDR1 is LNHDA and CDR2 is SQIVND (reference sequence). The CDR3 coding sequence is TGTGCCAGTAGTGGAGGAATACCCACCTTAAACTATGGCTACACCTTC. Its protein product is CASSGGIPTLNYGYTF.

The chain carries TRBV5-4 and TRBJ2-3; tentative D call: TRBD1 (6 bases). The length of the CDR3 is 14 residues. In germline, CDR1 is SGHNT, CDR2 YYREEE (reference sequence). V was cut by 3 bases and J by 3 bases, with 11 bases left in between. CDR3 sequence (DNA): TGTGCCAGCAGCTCCCAGGGGTATACAGATACGCAGTATTTT. Translated: CASSSQGYTDTQYF. Based on the CDR3 plus reference TRBV5-4 and TRBJ2-3, the full variable domain is ETGVTQSPTHLIKTRGQQVTLRCSSQSGHNTVSWYQQALGQGPQFIFQYYREEENGRGNFPPRFSGLQFPNYSSELNVNALELDDSALYLCASSSQGYTDTQYFGPGTRLTVL.

The CDR3: CASRVWPTTGENGYTF. The DNA for the CDR3 is TGTGCCAGCAGGGTATGGCCAACGACAGGGGAGAATGGCTACACCTTC. This sequence joins TRBV27 and TRBJ1-2; 8 bases map to TRBD1. The germline gives CDR1 MNHEY, CDR2 SMNVEV (reference sequence). V trimming: 6 bases; J trimming: 6 bases; junction bases outside the gene matches: 15. CDR3 length: 16 amino acids.

This clone was seen a few times. V usage is TRBV6-5 and J usage is TRBJ1-1, with TRBD1 as a possible D gene (5 bases). Looked up from germline, CDR1 is MNHEY and CDR2 is SVGAGI. The CDR3 extends over 12 amino acids. The V gene lost 2 bases and the J gene lost 7 bases, with 8 bases spanning the gap. The CDR3 region has the DNA TGTGCCAGCAGTTACGGGGGGGTTGAAGCTTTCTTT. It translates to CASSYGGVEAFF.

This clone was seen a few times. This chain uses TRBV7-2 with TRBJ2-1, with 7 positions matching TRBD1. The ends lost 4 bases at V and 1 base at J; junction bases unmatched: 4. The CDR3 consists of 15 residues. Per germline, CDR1 SGHTA and CDR2 FQGNSA. The CDR3 here is CASSSQTGSYNEQFF. In DNA, the CDR3 is TGTGCCAGCAGCTCCCAGACAGGGTCCTACAATGAGCAGTTCTTC.

This clone occurred once. V gene TRBV5-4 combines with J gene TRBJ1-1; 9 positions match TRBD1. Trimming cost V 4 bases and J 1 base; bases outside gene matches: 11. The germline V gene has CDR1 SGHNT and CDR2 YYREEE (reference sequence). The CDR3 sequence is 17 residues long. The CDR3 sequence is CASSPGTGWGKNTEAFF. The DNA of the CDR3 is TGTGCCAGCAGCCCTGGGACAGGGTGGGGCAAGAACACTGAAGCTTTCTTT.

The gene calls are TRBV28 and TRBJ1-5, with unresolved D. In germline, CDR1 is MDHEN, CDR2 SYDVKM. Trimming cost V 4 bases and J 4 bases, with 14 bases left between them. This CDR3 comprises 15 residues. The CDR3 spells CASSSRSDFNQPQHF. The CDR3 nucleotides are TGTGCCAGCAGTTCCAGGTCTGATTTTAATCAGCCCCAGCATTTT.

This clone occurred a few times. This chain joins TRBV18 and TRBJ1-2; 9 positions match TRBD1. The germline CDR1 and CDR2 sequences are KGHSH and LQKENI. V dropped 5 bases and J dropped 4; count of bases not matched to a gene: 11. CDR3 length: 16 residues. The CDR3: CASSSNSDRGSYGYTF. The CDR3 DNA follows: TGTGCCAGCTCATCGAACTCCGACAGGGGGTCCTATGGCTACACCTTC.

CDR3 nucleotide sequence: TGTGCCAGCAGCTTAATTCATGCGGGGGGGGCAAATACGCAGTATTTT. It encodes CASSLIHAGGANTQYF. The chain links TRBV7-2 to TRBJ2-3, with 9 nucleotides matching TRBD2. Germline CDR1 reads SGHTA; CDR2 reads FQGNSA. The CDR3 totals 16 residues. V was clipped by 2 bases and J by 7 bases; unmatched bases: 10.

The chain combines TRBV4-1 with TRBJ1-5; D remains unclear. The V and J ends lost 4 bases and 3 bases respectively, with 19 bases between them. In germline, CDR1 is MGHRA, CDR2 YSYEKL. The CDR3 length is 17 residues. DNA for the CDR3: TGCGCCAGCAGCCTACGTGTCTCATCAAACTTCAATCAGCCCCAGCATTTT. Translation: CASSLRVSSNFNQPQHF.

The chain has TRBV28 and TRBJ1-1, with D possibly TRBD1 on 6 matching bases. V was clipped by 5 bases and J by 7 bases, with 20 bases between them. This CDR3 region has 15 residues. Germline lookup yields CDR1 MDHEN and CDR2 SYDVKM. The CDR3: CASSVYTGLGGEAFF. In DNA, the CDR3 is TGTGCCAGCAGTGTCTACACAGGATTAGGGGGTGAAGCTTTCTTT. Full variable domain (remainder filled in from reference TRBV28 and TRBJ1-1): DVKVTQSSRYLVKRTGEKVFLECVQDMDHENMFWYRQDPGLGLRLIYFSYDVKMKEKGDIPEGYSVSREKKERFSLILESASTNQTSMYLCASSVYTGLGGEAFFGQGTRLTVV.

V is TRBV5-6 and J is TRBJ1-1; a weak D match, TRBD1 (5 bases). With 0 bases removed from V and 10 bases from J, the gap between germline ends came to 16 bases. CDR1 is SGHDT, CDR2 YYEEEE, per germline. The CDR3 consists of 14 residues. DNA of the CDR3: TGTGCCAGCAGCTTGGCCGGGGGGGAGTTGGGAGCTTTCTTT. Its protein is CASSLAGGELGAFF. The variable domain in full, completed from reference TRBV5-6 and TRBJ1-1, reads DAGVTQSPTHLIKTRGQQVTLRCSPKSGHDTVSWYQQALGQGPQFIFQYYEEEERQRGNFPDRFSGHQFPNYSSELNVNALLLGDSALYLCASSLAGGELGAFFGQGTRLTVV.

This chain links TRBV28 with TRBJ1-2; no firm D call. There are 14 residues in the CDR3. V was shortened by 2 bases and J by 4 bases, with 11 bases between the two germline ends. CDR1 and CDR2 (germline): MDHEN, SYDVKM. Written as DNA, the CDR3 is TGTGCCAGCAGTTTAGGGCTGGGGAGCTATGGCTACACCTTC. Encoded protein: CASSLGLGSYGYTF.